This entry concerns a single TCR beta chain. This specimen belongs to a study of blood T cells in healthy people across ages. Trimming cost V 2 bases and J 8 bases, with 12 bases left between them. The CDR3 has 14 amino acids. Per the germline V gene, CDR1 is KGHDR and CDR2 is SFDVKD. A second 7 to 11 cycle PCR used barcoded and J-beta primers. TCRdb recomputed calls from the 5' RACE reads with MiXCR, one row per CDR3 protein. This table holds 750,000 or so distinct CDR3 sequences, 20% to 30% found once. The sample also formed part of further work on T cells of mothers and their children.

This TCR was sampled from a boy younger than 18 in good health. J is TRBJ1-5 and V is TRBV24-1; D gene uncertain. Input material: blood. The DNA for the CDR3 is TGTGCCACCAGTGATTCAACTCTAATGGAGCCCCAGCATTTT. Its translation is CATSDSTLMEPQHF.